Presented here are 7 T cell receptor beta chains from one specimen sequenced in a study of blood T cell repertoires in COVID-19. Generated by immunoSEQ multiplex PCR, the TCRdb table keeps only in-frame clones and is missing some. The table records about 93,000 clones, about 80% of them present only once. The sequenced sample consisted of peripheral blood. Source of these receptors: a human donor in a cohort sampled during active COVID-19.

The chain couples TRBV11-2 to TRBJ1-3, with 7 bases identical to TRBD1. The V gene end was trimmed by 1 base and the J gene end by 0 bases; junction bases not matched to a gene: 3. Germline V CDR1 and CDR2: SGHAT, FQNNGV. The CDR3 is 16 residues long. The CDR3 bases are TGTGCCAGCAGCTTAGGGACAGGTCCCTCTGGAAACACCATATATTTT. As protein: CASSLGTGPSGNTIYF.

The chain recombines TRBV14 with TRBJ2-1; possible D gene TRBD2, 6 bases. Germline V CDR1 and CDR2: SGHDN, FVKESK. The ends were cut back, 0 bases at V and 3 bases at J, with 12 bases in the middle. The CDR3 has 16 amino acids. CDR3 sequence (DNA): TGTGCCAGCAGCCAAGATTCCGGGAGTAACTACAATGAGCAGTTCTTC. Protein sequence: CASSQDSGSNYNEQFF. The entire variable domain, with the rest obtained from reference TRBV14 and TRBJ2-1, is as follows: EAGVTQFPSHSVIEKGQTVTLRCDPISGHDNLYWYRRVMGKEIKFLLHFVKESKQDESGMPNNRFLAERTGGTYSTLKVQPAELEDSGVYFCASSQDSGSNYNEQFFGPGTRLTVL.

This clone was seen a single time. This chain links TRBV10-1 with TRBJ1-5, with unresolved D. CDR1 WNHNN and CDR2 SYGVQD come from the germline V gene (reference sequence). Trimming took 4 bases from V and 0 from J, leaving 10 bases between them. The length of the CDR3 is 15 residues. CDR3: CASSGTVHSNQPQHF. The CDR3 DNA reads TGCGCCAGCAGTGGCACGGTCCATAGCAATCAGCCCCAGCATTTT.

This clone was counted once. V gene TRBV28 combines with J gene TRBJ2-7, with 10 nucleotides matching TRBD1. CDR3 length: 16 amino acids. The V segment lost 5 bases and the J segment 5 bases; nucleotides outside the gene matches: 12. In germline, CDR1 is MDHEN, CDR2 SYDVKM. The CDR3 here is CASSPTGGGGHNEQYF. The CDR3 nucleotides are TGTGCCAGCAGTCCGACAGGGGGCGGGGGACATAACGAGCAGTACTTC.

The chain combines TRBV7-9 with TRBJ2-3; no clear D gene. CDR1 is SEHNR and CDR2 is FQNEAQ in the germline V gene (reference sequence). The V end lost 5 bases, the J end lost 7 bases, and 7 bases lay between the germline ends. The CDR3 totals 11 residues. CDR3 sequence reads: CASSEANTQYF. The CDR3 DNA sequence: TGTGCCAGCAGCGAAGCGAATACGCAGTATTTT.

A few counts support this clone. The chain combines TRBV12-3 or TRBV12-4 with TRBJ1-6; no definite D call. This CDR3 region has 13 residues. The V and J ends lost 3 bases and 8 bases respectively, with 8 bases between them. The CDR3 here is CASSFLRYSPLHF. The CDR3 bases are TGTGCCAGCAGTTTTCTACGGTATTCACCCCTCCACTTT.

The rearrangement joins TRBV28 to TRBJ2-1; 10 bases agree with TRBD2. The CDR3 consists of 16 residues. Trimming cost V 1 base and J 10 bases; bases outside gene matches: 10. Germline CDR1 MDHEN, CDR2 SYDVKM. The CDR3 DNA reads as TGTGCCAGCAGTTTATTTAGCGGGGGGAAGGCTGGGGAGCAGTTCTTC. Translation gives CASSLFSGGKAGEQFF.